These 17 T cell receptor beta chains originate from one sample sequenced in a study of blood T cell repertoires in COVID-19. Sequencing was performed with immunoSEQ multiplex PCR; in TCRdb, only in-frame clones are kept and a portion is missing. The table has approximately 61,000 clones, just over 85% seen once. Sequencing was performed on peripheral blood. The origin of the receptors is a woman of 80 years or more with active COVID-19.

This clone was seen just once. The chain carries TRBV11-2 and TRBJ1-4, with D possibly matching TRBD1 (6 bases). Germline V gene lookup returns CDR1 SGHAT and CDR2 FQNNGV. The length of the CDR3 is 17 residues. The germline V and J ends were trimmed by 0 bases and 4 bases, with 15 bases remaining between them. CDR3 sequence reads: CASSLDWGTLHNEKLFF. CDR3 nucleotides: TGTGCCAGCAGCTTAGATTGGGGGACACTTCATAATGAAAAACTGTTTTTT.

The chain is built from TRBV19 and TRBJ2-7; the match to TRBD2 covers 11 bases. The germline V gene has CDR1 LNHDA and CDR2 SQIVND (reference sequence). V gave up 6 bases and J gave up 6 bases; unmatched junction bases: 13. This CDR3 spans 16 amino acids. As DNA, the CDR3 is TGTGCCAGTAGCAGGACTAGCGGGCTCTACTCGGGCGAGCAGTACTTC. Translated: CASSRTSGLYSGEQYF.

The V call is TRBV28, the J call TRBJ1-5; unclear D gene. Germline CDR1 and CDR2: MDHEN and SYDVKM. Deletions cut 3 bases from V and 7 bases from J, with 13 bases between. The CDR3 has 14 residues. The CDR3 nucleotides read TGTGCCAGCAGTTTGCAGGCGGGCAGGCAGCCCCAGCATTTT. Its translation: CASSLQAGRQPQHF.

The chain employs TRBV11-3 and TRBJ1-1; D gene ambiguous. This CDR3 is 13 amino acids long. V gave up 0 bases and J gave up 1 base, with 3 bases separating them. Germline CDR1 SGHNT, CDR2 YENEEA. Here the CDR3 reads CASSLEQNTEAFF. The CDR3 DNA reads TGTGCCAGCAGCTTAGAACAGAACACTGAAGCTTTCTTT.

Only a few counts were recorded for this clone. This chain uses TRBV6-2 or TRBV6-3 with TRBJ2-4; D is ambiguous. Germline CDR1 is MNHEY and CDR2 is SVGEGT. The CDR3 sequence is 12 residues long. The V end was cut by 2 bases, the J end by 9 bases, with 8 bases between. Written as DNA, the CDR3 is TGTGCCAGCAGTTACGCGAATACCATTCAGTACTTC. This gives the protein CASSYANTIQYF.

The rearrangement links TRBV28 to TRBJ2-3; possibly TRBD1 for D (6 bases). Germline V gene lookup returns CDR1 MDHEN and CDR2 SYDVKM. This CDR3 has 15 residues. V lost 6 bases and J 3 bases, leaving 16 bases between the germline ends. The CDR3 protein is CASSLQGLVTDTQYF. The DNA of the CDR3 is TGTGCCAGCAGCCTACAGGGTCTTGTGACAGATACGCAGTATTTT.

CDR3 loop: CASSVGRGTDTQYF. The CDR3, as DNA: TGTGCCAGCAGTGTCGGGAGGGGCACAGATACGCAGTATTTT. The rearrangement uses TRBV2 and TRBJ2-3, with 8 bases lining up with TRBD2. Germline V gives CDR1 SNHLY, CDR2 FYNNEI. The CDR3 has 14 amino acids. Losses at the gene ends were 4 bases for V and 1 base for J; bases not matched to a gene: 1.

The V gene is TRBV15, the J gene TRBJ2-3, with 9 bases aligning to TRBD2. CDR1 is LNHNV and CDR2 is YYDKDF in the germline V gene (reference sequence). The CDR3 totals 13 residues. The V and J ends lost 5 bases and 8 bases, in that order; junction bases with no gene match: 5. The CDR3 region has the DNA TGTGCCACCAGCGAGATAGCGGGAGCTACGCAGTATTTT. This sequence encodes CATSEIAGATQYF.

The rearrangement links TRBV9 to TRBJ2-1; 7 bases align to TRBD2. Germline V CDR1 and CDR2: SGDLS, YYNGEE. With V trimmed by 2 bases and J by 2 bases, 7 bases remained unmatched. CDR3 length: 16 amino acids. DNA for the CDR3: TGTGCCAGCAGCGTCCAACGCGGGGGAACCTACAATGAGCAGTTCTTC. Residues: CASSVQRGGTYNEQFF.

In DNA form, the CDR3 reads TGTGCCAGCAACTACAGGGGGCGAGCTTTCTTT. Residues: CASNYRGRAFF. V gene TRBV28 combines with J gene TRBJ1-1; TRBD1 agrees at 9 bases. V lost 7 bases and J lost 10; bases outside the gene matches: 4. The germline V gene encodes CDR1 MDHEN and CDR2 SYDVKM. CDR3 length equals 11 residues.

This clone was observed a handful of times. The gene calls are TRBV5-1 and TRBJ2-3; D perhaps matches TRBD2 (6 bases). CDR1 and CDR2 from the germline V gene are SGHRS and YFSETQ. V was pared by 4 bases and J by 1 base, with 10 bases between. The CDR3 sequence is 14 residues long. CDR3 bases: TGCGCCAGCAGCCCGGGGGTAGGCACAGATACGCAGTATTTT. Protein product: CASSPGVGTDTQYF.

This clone is a singleton in its sample. This chain connects TRBV2 to TRBJ1-1; TRBD1 matches at 7 bases. The CDR3 spans 12 residues. Per the germline V gene, CDR1 is SNHLY and CDR2 is FYNNEI. V shed 8 bases and J 9 bases; nucleotides not matched to a gene: 9. CDR3 bases: TGTGCCAGCGAGCCAGACAGGGACAAAGCTTTCTTT. Encoded protein: CASEPDRDKAFF.

This clone has more than one count but fewer than ten. The gene calls are TRBV5-1 and TRBJ2-7; 8 bases align to TRBD1. The CDR3 length is 16 residues. V lost 2 bases, J lost 4 bases, and 11 bases stayed unmatched. Germline-derived CDR1 and CDR2 are SGHRS and YFSETQ. The chain's CDR3 is CASSFGPRQGRYEQYF. For the CDR3, the DNA is TGCGCCAGCAGCTTTGGGCCACGACAGGGGAGGTACGAGCAGTACTTC.

V usage is TRBV5-4 and J usage is TRBJ1-2; D gene uncertain. The CDR3 length is 16 residues. CDR1 and CDR2 from the germline V gene are SGHNT and YYREEE (reference sequence). V was shortened by 4 bases and J by 8 bases, with 24 bases between the two germline ends. The DNA for the CDR3 is TGTGCCAGCAGCCCACGTGAGGGAACCTGGGCTATGGGCTACACCTTC. Encoded protein: CASSPREGTWAMGYTF.

V and J are TRBV27 and TRBJ2-7; 10 bases are a match to TRBD2. In germline, CDR1 is MNHEY, CDR2 SMNVEV (reference sequence). V gave up 5 bases and J gave up 8 bases; unmatched junction bases: 12. The CDR3 consists of 15 residues. CDR3 in DNA: TGTGCCAGCAGTCCGCTATCTAGCGGGGGCGGGAAGCAGTACTTC. This sequence encodes CASSPLSSGGGKQYF.

CDR3 sequence reads: CASRGTSQETQYF. CDR3 DNA: TGTGCCAGCAGGGGGACTAGCCAAGAGACCCAGTACTTC. The chain recombines TRBV28 with TRBJ2-5; 8 nucleotides line up with TRBD2. This CDR3 is built from 13 residues. The germline V gene encodes CDR1 MDHEN and CDR2 SYDVKM. J gave up 1 base and V 6 bases, and 1 base lay outside the gene matches. Combining the CDR3 with reference TRBV28 and TRBJ2-5 gives the whole variable domain DVKVTQSSRYLVKRTGEKVFLECVQDMDHENMFWYRQDPGLGLRLIYFSYDVKMKEKGDIPEGYSVSREKKERFSLILESASTNQTSMYLCASRGTSQETQYFGPGTRLLVL.

The chain combines TRBV7-8 with TRBJ2-7; TRBD1 might be the D (5 bases). This CDR3 contains 15 residues. With 2 bases removed from V and 7 bases from J, the gap between germline ends came to 18 bases. Germline values: CDR1 SGHVS, CDR2 FQNEAQ. The CDR3 here is CASSLFSRGLGEQYF. As DNA, the CDR3 is TGTGCCAGCAGCTTATTTTCTAGGGGTCTGGGGGAGCAGTACTTC.